This T cell receptor (beta chain) was sequenced in a study of CD8 T cells in ankylosing spondylitis. A few counts support this clonotype. The antigen is undetermined. Study-level results: Blood from ankylosing spondylitis patients appeared to carry a characteristic eight-variant TCR beta motif.

Quantitative 5'-RACE with molecular barcodes was used to make the TCR beta libraries. TCRdb re-called the 5' RACE reads with MiXCR, one entry per CDR3 protein. The table includes under 450,000 distinct CDR3 sequences, 15% to 20% detected once. The origin of this receptor is a male donor with ankylosing spondylitis. The sample was blood, either unsorted or a sorted T cell fraction (not recorded which).

In DNA form, the CDR3 reads TGTGCCAGCTCCACAGGCGTAGGGTTCGCAGATACGCAGTATTTT. Translated: CASSTGVGFADTQYF. The rearrangement joins TRBV27 to TRBJ2-3, with D possibly TRBD1 on 5 matching bases. The ends were cut back, 8 bases at V and 4 bases at J, with 19 bases in the middle. Germline V gene lookup returns CDR1 MNHEY and CDR2 SMNVEV (reference sequence). The CDR3 runs to 15 residues.